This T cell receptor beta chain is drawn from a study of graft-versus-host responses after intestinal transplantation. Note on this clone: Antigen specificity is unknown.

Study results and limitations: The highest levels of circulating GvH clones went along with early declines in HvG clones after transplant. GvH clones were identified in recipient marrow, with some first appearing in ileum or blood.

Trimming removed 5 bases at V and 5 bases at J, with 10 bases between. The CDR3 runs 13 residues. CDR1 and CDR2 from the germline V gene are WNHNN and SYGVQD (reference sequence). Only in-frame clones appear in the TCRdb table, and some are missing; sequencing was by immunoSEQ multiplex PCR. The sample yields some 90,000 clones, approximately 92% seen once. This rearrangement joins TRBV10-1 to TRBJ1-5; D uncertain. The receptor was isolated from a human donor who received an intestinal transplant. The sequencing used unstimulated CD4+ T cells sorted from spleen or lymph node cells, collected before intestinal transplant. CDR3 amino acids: CASSKGPDQPQHF. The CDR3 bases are TGCGCCAGCAGTAAGGGCCCGGATCAGCCCCAGCATTTT.